This T cell receptor (beta chain) is drawn from a study of T-cell memory formation after mild COVID-19. The germline CDR1 and CDR2 sequences are DFQATT and SNEGSKA (reference sequence). V was shortened by 7 bases and J by 1 base, with 10 bases between the two germline ends. The CDR3 has 12 amino acids. This clonotype came up a few times. 5'RACE with constant-segment primers yielded barcoded, UMI-tagged TCR alpha and TCR beta cDNA libraries. TCRdb reanalysed the 5' RACE reads using MiXCR and keeps one entry per CDR3 protein. The table has under 550,000 distinct CDR3 sequences, roughly 18% seen once. The sample was PBMCs or a T cell subset sorted from them (not recorded which). This sequence originates from a man aged 18 to 29 who had mild COVID-19 (a few samples of this study predate the infection). Cell type and time point are not known. The rearrangement joins TRBV20-1 to TRBJ1-1; no firm D call. The CDR3 loop is CSVALGNTEAFF. The CDR3 DNA reads TGCAGTGTTGCCTTGGGGAACACTGAAGCTTTCTTT.